The entry below gives a single T cell receptor (beta chain) sequence along with its context. The antigen is not known. The germline V gene has CDR1 SGHRS and CDR2 YFSETQ. V was clipped by 3 bases and J by 5 bases, with 8 bases between them. This CDR3 region has 13 residues. The PCR ran on 60 Vbeta and 13 Jbeta primers. Sequencing used immunoSEQ multiplex PCR; TCRdb keeps in-frame clones, though not all of them. Of about 120,000 clones listed, approximately 76% are singletons. These data originate in a study of cytomegalovirus exposure and HLA in healthy donors. Overall study findings and caveats: DRB1 had the most TCR associations and HLA-C the fewest, a later analysis found, with rates varying by HLA locus.

This receptor was taken from a man aged 50-60 years in good health and CMV-seropositive. The V gene is TRBV5-1, the J gene TRBJ2-2; D is undetermined. The sequenced sample was PBMCs. As DNA, the CDR3 is TGCGCCAGCAGCTCTCAGGATACCGGGGAGCTGTTTTTT. The encoded protein is CASSSQDTGELFF.